This is a list of T cell receptor beta chains from one sample in a study of CD8 T cells in ankylosing spondylitis. TCRdb re-called the 5' RACE reads through MiXCR, storing one row per CDR3 protein. Found here are around 340,000 distinct CDR3 sequences, roughly 20% of them singletons; the top ten hold roughly 14%. Sequencing was performed on blood, either unsorted or a sorted T cell fraction (not recorded which). The receptors were gathered from a male donor with ankylosing spondylitis or in good health (not recorded which). Each CDR3 is given with its conserved first and last residue. D genes are given only for firm matches. For some rows the clone size is stated as once, few or many, or as a class when expanded; others skip it.

TRBJ2-1 | - | few | TRBV4-1 | CASSHPGGSAYNEQFF | TGCGCCAGCAGCCACCCCGGGGGTAGCGCCTACAATGAGCAGTTCTTC
TRBJ2-1 | TRBD1 | many | TRBV29-1 | CSVEGQGAYNEQFF | TGCAGCGTTGAGGGCCAGGGGGCCTACAATGAGCAGTTCTTC
TRBJ1-3 | - | few | TRBV5-6 | CASSYESLRNTIYF | TGTGCCAGCAGCTACGAATCCTTAAGAAACACCATATATTTT
TRBJ2-7 | - | few | TRBV7-2 | CASSLGAGSEQYF | TGTGCCAGCAGCTTAGGTGCAGGCAGCGAGCAGTACTTC
TRBJ2-1 | - | few | TRBV30 | CAWSISWGNEQFF | TGTGCCTGGAGTATTTCGTGGGGCAATGAGCAGTTCTTC
TRBJ2-4 | - | - | TRBV28 | CASSFPTGTNLAKNIQYF | TGTGCCAGCAGTTTCCCTACCGGGACAAATTTAGCCAAAAACATTCAGTACTTC
TRBJ2-3 | - | few | TRBV6-5 | CATRVTDTQYF | TGTGCCACAAGGGTGACAGATACGCAGTATTTT
TRBJ2-4 | TRBD2 | few | TRBV7-9 | CASSERGGGVDIQYF | TGTGCCAGCAGCGAGCGGGGGGGAGGGGTGGACATTCAGTACTTC
TRBJ2-2 | TRBD2 | - | TRBV15 | CATSRESAGGRTGELFF | TGTGCCACCAGCAGAGAATCGGCGGGGGGTCGAACCGGGGAGCTGTTTTTT
TRBJ2-1 | - | - | TRBV5-1 | CARTRPGDNEQFF | TGCGCCAGGACAAGACCGGGGGACAATGAGCAGTTCTTC
TRBJ2-2 | - | few | TRBV12-3/TRBV12-4 | CASSLGQFANTGELFF | TGTGCCAGCAGTTTAGGTCAGTTCGCGAACACCGGGGAGCTGTTTTTT
TRBJ2-1 | - | - | TRBV7-9 | CASSRLTGYNEQFF | TGTGCCAGCAGCCGATTAACAGGTTACAATGAGCAGTTCTTC
TRBJ2-2 | TRBD2 | - | TRBV4-1 | CASTGGGRSGELFF | TGCGCCAGTACCGGGGGGGGCCGGTCCGGGGAGCTGTTTTTT